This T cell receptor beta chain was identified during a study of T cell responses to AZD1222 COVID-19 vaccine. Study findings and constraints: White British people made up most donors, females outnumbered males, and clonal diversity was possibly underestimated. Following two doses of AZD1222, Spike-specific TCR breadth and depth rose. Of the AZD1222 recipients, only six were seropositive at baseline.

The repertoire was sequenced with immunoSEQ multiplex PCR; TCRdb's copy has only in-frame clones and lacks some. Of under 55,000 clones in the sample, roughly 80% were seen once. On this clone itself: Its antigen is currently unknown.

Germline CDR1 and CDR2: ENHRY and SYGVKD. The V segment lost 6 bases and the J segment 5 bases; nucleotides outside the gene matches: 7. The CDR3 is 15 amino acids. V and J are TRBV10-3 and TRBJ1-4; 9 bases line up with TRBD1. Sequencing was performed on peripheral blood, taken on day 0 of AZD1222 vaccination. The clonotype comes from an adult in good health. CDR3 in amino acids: CAIRLGQGSNEKLFF. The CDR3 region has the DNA TGTGCCATCAGACTCGGACAGGGGAGCAATGAAAAACTGTTTTTT.